The clone carrying this T cell receptor beta chain was recorded a few times. Its specificity is not known. Germline trimming cut 7 bases from V and 0 bases from J; bases unmatched to any gene: 4. Germline V gives CDR1 LNHDA, CDR2 SQIVND (reference sequence). The CDR3 covers 15 residues. This sample was taken from a study of T-cell reconstitution after alpha-beta-depleted transplantation in children. The TCRbeta library incorporated unique molecular identifiers. TCRdb re-derived calls from the PCR reads in MiXCR, one entry per CDR3 protein. The sample lists fewer than 550,000 distinct CDR3 sequences, roughly an eighth seen once, with about 14% in the top ten. Study conclusions and caveats: Where alpha-beta T cells came from about two months after transplant was reportedly several hundred expanded graft clones. Surviving recipient cells, namely T cells and thymic progenitors, were the source of high day-60 TCRbeta diversity in some patients. Fresh T-cell production supplied most of the T-cell counts and diversity seen one year after transplant.

This rearrangement joins TRBV19 to TRBJ2-3; 10 nucleotides align to TRBD1. The sample in question was PBMCs, mostly from graft donor cells, obtained 180 days after TCRalphabeta/CD19-depleted stem cell transplant. The clonotype was recovered from a female patient aged 2 to 10 who had a stem cell transplant for aplastic anemia, so the T cells may come from the graft donor. CDR3 in amino acids: CASNRQGASTDTQYF. The CDR3 DNA follows: TGTGCCAGTAACAGACAGGGGGCGAGCACAGATACGCAGTATTTT.